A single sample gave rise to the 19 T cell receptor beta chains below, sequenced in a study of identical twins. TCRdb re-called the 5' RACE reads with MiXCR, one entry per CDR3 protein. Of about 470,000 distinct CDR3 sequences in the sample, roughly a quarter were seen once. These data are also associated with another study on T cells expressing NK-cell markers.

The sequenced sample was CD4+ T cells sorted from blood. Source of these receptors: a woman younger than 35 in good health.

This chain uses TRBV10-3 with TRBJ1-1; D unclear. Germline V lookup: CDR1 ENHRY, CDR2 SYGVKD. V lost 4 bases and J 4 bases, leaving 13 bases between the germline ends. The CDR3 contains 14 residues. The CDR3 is CAISGSLLGTEAFF. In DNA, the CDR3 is TGTGCCATCAGTGGGTCCCTCCTTGGCACTGAAGCTTTCTTT.

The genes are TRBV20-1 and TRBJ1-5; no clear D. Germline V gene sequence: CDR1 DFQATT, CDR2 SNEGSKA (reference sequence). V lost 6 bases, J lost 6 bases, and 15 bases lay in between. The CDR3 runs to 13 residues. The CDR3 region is CSADLGEGQPQHF. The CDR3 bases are TGCAGTGCCGACCTCGGGGAGGGTCAGCCCCAGCATTTT.

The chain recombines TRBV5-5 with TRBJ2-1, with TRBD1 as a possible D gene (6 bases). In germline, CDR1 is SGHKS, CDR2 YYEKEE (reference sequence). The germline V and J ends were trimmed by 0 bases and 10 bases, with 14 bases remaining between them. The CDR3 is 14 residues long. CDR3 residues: CASSLGLGAREQFF. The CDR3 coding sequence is TGTGCCAGCAGCTTGGGGTTGGGGGCGCGGGAGCAGTTCTTC.

The CDR3, as DNA: TGCAGTGCTAGACCCGGGACTAGCGATCCCGAGCAGTACTTC. This encodes CSARPGTSDPEQYF. The rearrangement uses TRBV20-1 and TRBJ2-7; the match to TRBD2 covers 10 bases. This CDR3 spans 14 amino acids. V lost 2 bases, J lost 6 bases, and 7 bases stayed unmatched. Germline V gene sequence: CDR1 DFQATT, CDR2 SNEGSKA (reference sequence).

The CDR3 region has the DNA TGTGCCAGCACTCCCCTCCTGAGGACAGGGGATGAGACCCAGTACTTC. Protein: CASTPLLRTGDETQYF. The V and J genes are TRBV28 and TRBJ2-5, with 9 nucleotides matching TRBD1. J gave up 5 bases and V 7 bases, and 14 bases lay outside the gene matches. Per the germline V gene, CDR1 is MDHEN and CDR2 is SYDVKM. There are 16 residues in the CDR3.

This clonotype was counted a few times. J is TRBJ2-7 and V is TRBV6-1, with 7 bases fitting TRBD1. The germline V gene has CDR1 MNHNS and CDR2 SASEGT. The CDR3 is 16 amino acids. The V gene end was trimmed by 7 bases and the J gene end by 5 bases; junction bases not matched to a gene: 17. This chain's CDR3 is CASKKTPTGRLNEQYF. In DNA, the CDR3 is TGTGCCAGCAAAAAAACCCCGACAGGGAGATTGAACGAGCAGTACTTC.

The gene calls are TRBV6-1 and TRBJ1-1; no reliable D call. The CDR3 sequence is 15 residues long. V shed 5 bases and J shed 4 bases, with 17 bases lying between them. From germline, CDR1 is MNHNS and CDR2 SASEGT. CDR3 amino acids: CASSRHMPTSTEAFF. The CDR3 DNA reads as TGTGCCAGCAGTCGCCATATGCCGACCTCCACTGAAGCTTTCTTT.

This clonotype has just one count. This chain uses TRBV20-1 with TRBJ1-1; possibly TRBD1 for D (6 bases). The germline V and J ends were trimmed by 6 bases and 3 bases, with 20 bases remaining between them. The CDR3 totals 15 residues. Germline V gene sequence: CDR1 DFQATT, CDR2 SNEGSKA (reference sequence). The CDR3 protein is CSATSIGGLDTEAFF. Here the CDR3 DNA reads TGCAGTGCAACCTCGATTGGGGGGCTCGACACTGAAGCTTTCTTT.

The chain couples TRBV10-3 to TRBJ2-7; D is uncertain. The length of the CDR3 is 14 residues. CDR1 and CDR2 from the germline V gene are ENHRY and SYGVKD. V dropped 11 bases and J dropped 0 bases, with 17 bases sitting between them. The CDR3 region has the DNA TGTGCCTCTACCGGCAGGTTTCCCTCCTACGAGCAGTACTTC. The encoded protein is CASTGRFPSYEQYF.

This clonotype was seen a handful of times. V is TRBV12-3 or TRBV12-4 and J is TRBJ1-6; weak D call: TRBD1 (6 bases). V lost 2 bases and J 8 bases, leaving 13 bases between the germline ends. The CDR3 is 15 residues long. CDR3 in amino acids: CASSLSGRGDSPLHF. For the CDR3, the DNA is TGTGCCAGCAGTTTATCAGGGAGGGGGGATTCACCCCTCCACTTT.

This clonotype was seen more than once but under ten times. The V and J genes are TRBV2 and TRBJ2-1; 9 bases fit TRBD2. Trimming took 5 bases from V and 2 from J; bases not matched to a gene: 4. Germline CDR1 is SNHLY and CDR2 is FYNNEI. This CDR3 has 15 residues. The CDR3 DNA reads TGTGCCAGCAGTTATTCTAGCGGGGCCTACAATGAGCAGTTCTTC. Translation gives CASSYSSGAYNEQFF.

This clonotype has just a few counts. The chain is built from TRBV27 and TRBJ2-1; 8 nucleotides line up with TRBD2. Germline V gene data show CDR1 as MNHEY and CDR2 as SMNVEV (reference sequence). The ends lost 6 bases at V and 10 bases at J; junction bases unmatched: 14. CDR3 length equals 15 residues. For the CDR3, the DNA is TGTGCCAGCAGCGCTCGGGATAGCGGGGTTGGAGAGCAGTTCTTC. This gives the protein CASSARDSGVGEQFF.

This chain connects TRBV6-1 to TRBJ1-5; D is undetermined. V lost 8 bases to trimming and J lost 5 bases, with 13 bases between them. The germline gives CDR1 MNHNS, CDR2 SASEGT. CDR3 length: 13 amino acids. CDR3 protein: CASSRGGDQPQHF. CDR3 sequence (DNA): TGTGCCAGCTCTCGGGGAGGAGATCAGCCCCAGCATTTT.

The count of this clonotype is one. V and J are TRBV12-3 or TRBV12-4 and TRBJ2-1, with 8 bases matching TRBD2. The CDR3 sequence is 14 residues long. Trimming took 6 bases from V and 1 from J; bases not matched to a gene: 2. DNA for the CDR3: TGTGCCAGCAGCAGACTAGCGTCCTACAATGAGCAGTTCTTC. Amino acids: CASSRLASYNEQFF.

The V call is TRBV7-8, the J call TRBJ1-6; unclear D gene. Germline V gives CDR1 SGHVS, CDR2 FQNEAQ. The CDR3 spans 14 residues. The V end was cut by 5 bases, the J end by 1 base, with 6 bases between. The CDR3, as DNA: TGTGCCAGCAGCAAAGCGTCCTATAATTCACCCCTCCACTTT. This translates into CASSKASYNSPLHF.

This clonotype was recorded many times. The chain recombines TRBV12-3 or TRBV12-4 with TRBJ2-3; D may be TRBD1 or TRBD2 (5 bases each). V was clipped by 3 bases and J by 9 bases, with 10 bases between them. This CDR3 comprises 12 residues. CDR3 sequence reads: CASSFGGLTQYF. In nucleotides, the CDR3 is TGTGCCAGCAGTTTTGGGGGTTTGACGCAGTATTTT.

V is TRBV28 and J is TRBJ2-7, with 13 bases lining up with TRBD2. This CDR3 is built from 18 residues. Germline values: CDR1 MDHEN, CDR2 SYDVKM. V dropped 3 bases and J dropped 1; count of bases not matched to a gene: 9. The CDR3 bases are TGTGCCAGCAGTTTGTCGGGACCGGGACTAGCGGGATCCTACGAGCAGTACTTC. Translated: CASSLSGPGLAGSYEQYF.

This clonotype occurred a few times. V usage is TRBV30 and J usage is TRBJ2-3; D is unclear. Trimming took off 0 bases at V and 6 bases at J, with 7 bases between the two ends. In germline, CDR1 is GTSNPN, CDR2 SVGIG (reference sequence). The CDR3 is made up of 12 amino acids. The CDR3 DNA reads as TGTGCCTGGAGTGTACAACGGGATACGCAGTATTTT. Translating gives CAWSVQRDTQYF. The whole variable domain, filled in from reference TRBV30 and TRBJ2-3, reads SQTIHQWPATLVQPVGSPLSLECTVEGTSNPNLYWYRQAAGRGLQLLFYSVGIGQISSEVPQNLSASRPQDRQFILSSKKLLLSDSGFYLCAWSVQRDTQYFGPGTRLTVL.

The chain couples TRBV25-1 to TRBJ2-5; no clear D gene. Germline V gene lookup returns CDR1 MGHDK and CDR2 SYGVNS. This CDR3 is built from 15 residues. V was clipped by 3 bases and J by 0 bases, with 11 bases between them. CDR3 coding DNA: TGTGCCAGCAGTGACCCGCATACGTACCAAGAGACCCAGTACTTC. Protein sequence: CASSDPHTYQETQYF.